Below are 6 T cell receptor beta chains sequenced from a single sample in a study of OX40 agonist ivuxolimab in advanced cancers. Library construction relied on the immunoSEQ multiplex PCR assay. This is the immuneACCESS table as TCRdb keeps it, with only in-frame sequences that have V and J called. A part of the clones is gone; compared with another copy, unresolved V genes explain less than half, and the rest is unexplained. This sample comprises fewer than 80,000 clones, approximately 86% of them detected only once. The ten largest clonotypes hold roughly 1.2% of the sample. Sample: CD4+ or CD8+ T cells sorted from blood, taken in a trial of the OX40 agonist ivuxolimab. The receptors stem from an adult with an advanced solid tumor such as melanoma, head and neck, liver or kidney cancer.

This rearrangement joins TRBV18 to TRBJ1-3; 8 bases map to TRBD1. V shed 3 bases, J shed 3 bases, and the junction held 7 bases outside the gene matches. Germline V gene lookup returns CDR1 KGHSH and CDR2 LQKENI. There are 16 residues in the CDR3. The CDR3 DNA reads TGTGCCAGCTCACCGGACAGGGCCGAAATTGGAAACACCATATATTTT. Translated, it gives CASSPDRAEIGNTIYF.

The chain combines TRBV25-1 with TRBJ2-3; no definite D call. V was trimmed by 3 bases and J by 8 bases, leaving 18 bases between them. Germline CDR1 reads MGHDK; CDR2 reads SYGVNS. The CDR3 totals 15 residues. The CDR3 DNA sequence: TGTGCCAGCAGTGATGTACGGGCCCCCCCGGGTACGCAGTATTTT. Translating it yields CASSDVRAPPGTQYF.

The chain recombines TRBV7-6 with TRBJ2-3, with 9 nucleotides matching TRBD2. Germline V lookup: CDR1 SGHVS, CDR2 FNYEAQ. This CDR3 has 16 amino acids. The J segment lost 1 base and the V segment lost 1 base, leaving 3 bases of the junction unmatched. The DNA of the CDR3 is TGTGCCAGCAGCTTAGGGGTAGCGGGGGGCACAGATACGCAGTATTTT. It translates to CASSLGVAGGTDTQYF.

The chain is built from TRBV25-1 and TRBJ1-2; D ambiguous. Looked up from germline, CDR1 is MGHDK and CDR2 is SYGVNS. The CDR3 length is 12 residues. V gave up 7 bases and J gave up 3 bases, with 9 bases separating them. The CDR3 protein is CASKREHYGYTF. CDR3 bases: TGTGCCAGCAAACGGGAGCACTATGGCTACACCTTC.

The V gene is TRBV7-3, the J gene TRBJ1-1; a weak D match, TRBD1 (5 bases). The ends were cut back, 5 bases at V and 1 base at J, with 11 bases in the middle. The V gene's germline CDR1 is SGHTA and CDR2 FQGTGA. This CDR3 has 14 amino acids. CDR3 DNA: TGTGCCAGCAGCCTCGCCGGGGCGAACACTGAAGCTTTCTTT. Protein sequence: CASSLAGANTEAFF.

Here the CDR3 reads CASSFDRVNEQFF. The CDR3 nucleotides read TGTGCCAGCAGCTTTGACAGGGTCAATGAGCAGTTCTTC. V usage is TRBV7-3 and J usage is TRBJ2-1; 7 nucleotides match TRBD1. V shed 3 bases, J shed 6 bases, and the junction held 2 bases outside the gene matches. This CDR3 region has 13 residues. Germline CDR1 reads SGHTA; CDR2 reads FQGTGA. The variable domain in full, with the rest retrieved from reference TRBV7-3 and TRBJ2-1, is GAGVSQTPSNKVTEKGKYVELRCDPISGHTALYWYRQSLGQGPEFLIYFQGTGAADDSGLPNDRFFAVRPEGSVSTLKIQRTERGDSAVYLCASSFDRVNEQFFGPGTRLTVL.